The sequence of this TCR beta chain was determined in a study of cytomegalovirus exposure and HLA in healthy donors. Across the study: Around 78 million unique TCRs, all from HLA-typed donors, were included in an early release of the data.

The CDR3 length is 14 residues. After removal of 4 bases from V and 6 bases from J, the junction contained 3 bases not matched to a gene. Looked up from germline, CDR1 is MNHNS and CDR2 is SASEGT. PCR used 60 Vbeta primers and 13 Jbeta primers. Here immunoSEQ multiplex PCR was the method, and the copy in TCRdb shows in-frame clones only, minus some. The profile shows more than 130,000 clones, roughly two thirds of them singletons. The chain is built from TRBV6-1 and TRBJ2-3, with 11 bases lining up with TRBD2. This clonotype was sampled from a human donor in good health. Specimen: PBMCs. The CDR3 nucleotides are TGTGCCAGCAGTGGACTAGCGGGGCTGGATACGCAGTATTTT. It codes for CASSGLAGLDTQYF.